The clone carrying this T cell receptor (beta chain) was seen a handful of times. The antigen remains undetermined. Under the ViraFEST assay, PBMC were stimulated with viral peptide pools so that antigen-specific CD4+ T cells expanded. Sequencing was performed afterwards. When around 10 days of culture had elapsed, CD4+ T cells were isolated. Either the mRNA-1273 or the BNT162b2 vaccine was given to participants as two doses. The sample belongs to a study of vaccination effects on CD4 cells after COVID-19. Per the germline V gene, CDR1 is SGHRS and CDR2 is YFSETQ. V trimming: 0 bases; J trimming: 4 bases; junction bases outside the gene matches: 6. CDR3 length: 16 amino acids. Clones were read by immunoSEQ multiplex PCR, and TCRdb kept only the in-frame ones, dropping some. The repertoire consists of 65,000 to 95,000 clones, with under 80% occurring once and the leading ten covering approximately 1%.

The material sequenced was CD4+ T cells from PBMCs cultured with HCoV-OC43 spike peptides, taken after COVID-19 vaccination. Sample subset: HCoV-OC43 spike overlapping peptide pool stimulation. The receptor comes from a human donor who received a COVID-19 vaccine. This sequence joins TRBV5-1 and TRBJ2-3; 9 positions agree with TRBD2. In DNA form, the CDR3 reads TGCGCCAGCAGCTTGGCCCTACTAGCGGGTTCAGATACGCAGTATTTT. Translating it yields CASSLALLAGSDTQYF.